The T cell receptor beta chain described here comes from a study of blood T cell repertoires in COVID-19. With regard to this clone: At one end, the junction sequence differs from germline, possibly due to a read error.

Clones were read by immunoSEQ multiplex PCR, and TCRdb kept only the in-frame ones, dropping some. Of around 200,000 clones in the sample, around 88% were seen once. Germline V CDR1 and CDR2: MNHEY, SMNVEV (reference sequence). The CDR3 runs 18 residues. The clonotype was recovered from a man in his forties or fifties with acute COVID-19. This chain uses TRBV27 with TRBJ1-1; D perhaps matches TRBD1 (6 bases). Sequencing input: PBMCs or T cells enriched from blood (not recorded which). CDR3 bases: TGTGCCAGCGGCCTCCTAGTGGGGGTGGGGGCGCGTGACACTGGAGCTTTCTTT. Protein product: CASGLLVGVGARDTGAFF.